What follows are 18 T cell receptor beta chains derived from one specimen sequenced in a study of vaccination effects on CD4 cells after COVID-19. Their target antigens are unknown. Sequenced by immunoSEQ multiplex PCR; TCRdb stores in-frame clones only, minus some. In the table there are approximately 40,000 clones, more than 65% of which are singletons. Isolation of CD4+ T cells took place after approximately 10 days of culture. The infection with SARS-CoV-2 (confirmed by PCR) occurred in this person between March and December 2020. Every participant took two doses of the BNT162b2 or mRNA-1273 vaccine. The sequences come from CD4+ T cells from PBMCs cultured without peptide, collected after COVID-19 vaccination. The receptors originated from a human donor who had a prior SARS-CoV-2 infection.

The genes are TRBV11-2 and TRBJ2-1, with D possibly being TRBD2 (6 bases). The length of the CDR3 is 15 residues. CDR1 is SGHAT, CDR2 FQNNGV, per germline. Trimming removed 7 bases at V and 4 bases at J, with 17 bases between. The CDR3 DNA follows: TGTGCCAGCACCCCCATGGCGGGATCGTACAATGAGCAGTTCTTC. Translating it yields CASTPMAGSYNEQFF.

V is TRBV7-8 and J is TRBJ1-1, with 7 bases identical to TRBD1. Germline trimming cut 5 bases from V and 0 bases from J; bases unmatched to any gene: 6. The CDR3 covers 15 residues. The germline V gene has CDR1 SGHVS and CDR2 FQNEAQ. This CDR3 is CASSPRQGLNTEAFF. The CDR3 DNA follows: TGTGCCAGCAGCCCCCGACAGGGTTTGAACACTGAAGCTTTCTTT. Filled out from reference TRBV7-8 and TRBJ1-1, the complete variable domain reads GAGVSQSPRYKVAKRGQDVALRCDPISGHVSLFWYQQALGQGPEFLTYFQNEAQLDKSGLPSDRFFAERPEGSVSTLKIQRTQQEDSAVYLCASSPRQGLNTEAFFGQGTRLTVV.

This chain links TRBV12-3 or TRBV12-4 with TRBJ1-2; D perhaps matches TRBD1 (5 bases). The CDR3 runs to 12 residues. V was trimmed by 3 bases and J by 5 bases, leaving 7 bases between them. CDR3 bases: TGTGCCAGCAGTTTGGCAGGGTATGGCTACACCTTC. Translation: CASSLAGYGYTF.

This chain uses TRBV10-3 with TRBJ2-1; D gene unclear. Germline assignment: CDR1 ENHRY and CDR2 SYGVKD. The CDR3 runs 17 residues. The V and J ends lost 2 bases and 0 bases respectively, with 14 bases between them. The CDR3 is CAISEIVFVGSYNEQFF. The DNA of the CDR3 is TGTGCCATCAGTGAGATCGTTTTTGTGGGCTCCTACAATGAGCAGTTCTTC.

This chain connects TRBV4-1 to TRBJ1-4; a possible D gene is TRBD1 (6 bases). The CDR3 spans 18 residues. Per the germline V gene, CDR1 is MGHRA and CDR2 is YSYEKL. The V end lost 6 bases, the J end lost 2 bases, and 22 bases lay between the germline ends. The CDR3 spells CASRSLRGPIRTNEKLFF. DNA for the CDR3: TGCGCCAGCAGAAGCCTCAGGGGACCTATTAGGACTAATGAAAAACTGTTTTTT.

The chain employs TRBV5-1 and TRBJ1-2; D is undetermined. V was pared by 0 bases and J by 9 bases, with 12 bases between. CDR1 and CDR2 from the germline V gene are SGHRS and YFSETQ. CDR3 length equals 13 residues. CDR3 in DNA: TGCGCCAGCAGCTTGGATTCACTCCAGAGCTACACCTTC. It codes for CASSLDSLQSYTF. Full variable domain (missing parts from reference TRBV5-1 and TRBJ1-2): KAGVTQTPRYLIKTRGQQVTLSCSPISGHRSVSWYQQTPGQGLQFLFEYFSETQRNKGNFPGRFSGRQFSNSRSEMNVSTLELGDSALYLCASSLDSLQSYTFGSGTRLTVV.

Only a few counts were recorded for this clone. This rearrangement joins TRBV27 to TRBJ1-2, with 8 bases aligning to TRBD1. After removal of 6 bases from V and 6 bases from J, the junction contained 6 bases not matched to a gene. CDR3 size: 13 residues. The germline CDR1 and CDR2 sequences are MNHEY and SMNVEV (reference sequence). Written as DNA, the CDR3 is TGTGCCAGCAGATACTCAGGGGGCCATGGCTACACCTTC. Amino acid sequence: CASRYSGGHGYTF.

The rearrangement joins TRBV19 to TRBJ2-6; D is uncertain. The V end lost 7 bases, the J end lost 1 base, and 23 bases lay between the germline ends. This CDR3 region has 19 residues. The germline gives CDR1 LNHDA, CDR2 SQIVND (reference sequence). The CDR3 loop reads CASKKMVLDGVSGANVLTF. In DNA, the CDR3 is TGTGCCAGTAAAAAAATGGTGCTAGATGGGGTTTCTGGGGCCAACGTCCTGACTTTC. Supplemented by reference TRBV19 and TRBJ2-6, the full variable domain reads DGGITQSPKYLFRKEGQNVTLSCEQNLNHDAMYWYRQDPGQGLRLIYYSQIVNDFQKGDIAEGYSVSREKKESFPLTVTSAQKNPTAFYLCASKKMVLDGVSGANVLTFGAGSRLTVL.

There are a few counts of this clone. V is TRBV7-2 and J is TRBJ2-3; D unclear. The CDR3 length is 17 residues. Germline lookup yields CDR1 SGHTA and CDR2 FQGNSA. Trimming shortened V by 5 bases and J by 1 base, and 19 bases separated the two germline ends. CDR3 in amino acids: CASSPRPGGARTDTQYF. CDR3 bases: TGTGCCAGCAGCCCCCGGCCGGGTGGCGCGCGCACAGATACGCAGTATTTT.

This clone was detected only a few times. The V call is TRBV7-3, the J call TRBJ2-1; D perhaps matches TRBD2 (5 bases). This CDR3 spans 14 amino acids. Germline CDR1 SGHTA, CDR2 FQGTGA. Trimming cost V 5 bases and J 2 bases, with 10 bases left between them. Here the CDR3 reads CASSRTGTYNEQFF. CDR3 sequence (DNA): TGTGCCAGCAGCCGAACCGGGACCTACAATGAGCAGTTCTTC.

The rearrangement uses TRBV28 and TRBJ1-1; TRBD1 aligns across 10 bases. The CDR3 length is 14 residues. Unmatched junction bases numbered 10, after V lost 5 bases and J lost 10 bases. Germline V CDR1 and CDR2: MDHEN, SYDVKM. DNA of the CDR3: TGTGCCAGCAGTCTGGGACAGGGGCGGTTCGGAGCTTTCTTT. It yields the protein CASSLGQGRFGAFF.

The V call is TRBV7-3, the J call TRBJ2-2; 8 bases match TRBD2. Looked up from germline, CDR1 is SGHTA and CDR2 is FQGTGA. V lost 5 bases, J lost 7 bases, and 3 bases stayed unmatched. This CDR3 has 13 amino acids. CDR3 DNA sequence: TGTGCCAGCAGCCCGGGACTAGGCGGGGAGCTGTTTTTT. Translating it yields CASSPGLGGELFF.

The rearrangement uses TRBV7-2 and TRBJ1-6, with TRBD1 matching 7 bases. Germline V gene lookup returns CDR1 SGHTA and CDR2 FQGNSA. The trim removed 7 bases at V and 10 bases at J, leaving 7 bases unmatched. This CDR3 comprises 13 residues. The CDR3 spells CASMGQFRSPLHF. Here the CDR3 DNA reads TGTGCCAGCATGGGACAGTTTCGATCACCCCTCCACTTT.

The chain has TRBV12-3 or TRBV12-4 and TRBJ2-7, with a weak D call TRBD1 (6 bases). The V end was cut by 6 bases, the J end by 2 bases, with 11 bases between. The CDR3 has 13 amino acids. The DNA for the CDR3 is TGTGCCAGCAGCCCTAGACAGGCCTACGAGCAGTACTTC. It translates to CASSPRQAYEQYF.

The chain has TRBV5-6 and TRBJ2-5; D unclear. Germline assignment: CDR1 SGHDT and CDR2 YYEEEE. Trimming took 0 bases from V and 5 from J, leaving 5 bases between them. The CDR3 consists of 12 residues. The CDR3 DNA follows: TGTGCCAGCAGCTTGGACCTGGAGACCCAGTACTTC. Translated: CASSLDLETQYF.

The chain employs TRBV20-1 and TRBJ1-2; D gene ambiguous. The ends were cut back, 0 bases at V and 6 bases at J, with 5 bases in the middle. Germline CDR1 and CDR2: DFQATT and SNEGSKA (reference sequence). The length of the CDR3 is 11 residues. CDR3 sequence (DNA): TGCAGTGCTAGAGATGGTAATGGCTACACCTTC. Translation gives CSARDGNGYTF.

V is TRBV2 and J is TRBJ1-6, with 7 bases fitting TRBD1. Unmatched junction bases numbered 6, after V lost 4 bases and J lost 6 bases. The CDR3 is made up of 15 amino acids. CDR1 SNHLY and CDR2 FYNNEI come from the germline V gene. The CDR3 region is CASSGAGGANSPLHF. CDR3 nucleotide sequence: TGTGCCAGCAGTGGGGCAGGGGGTGCTAATTCACCCCTCCACTTT.

The CDR3 is CASTLTGRTSSGNTIYF. The CDR3 DNA follows: TGTGCCAGCACCCTGACAGGACGAACGAGCTCTGGAAACACCATATATTTT. The chain couples TRBV11-3 to TRBJ1-3, with D perhaps matching TRBD1 (6 bases). This CDR3 contains 17 residues. V was trimmed by 7 bases and J by 0 bases, leaving 19 bases between them. The germline gives CDR1 SGHNT, CDR2 YENEEA.